A selection of T cell receptor beta chains follows, all from one sample in a study of T cell responses to AZD1222 COVID-19 vaccine. Libraries were prepared by immunoSEQ multiplex PCR; TCRdb keeps only in-frame clonotypes and omits some of them. Of 160,000 or so clones listed, 90% are singletons. Sequencing was performed on peripheral blood, taken on day 0 of AZD1222 vaccination. The source of these receptors is an adult in good health. Each CDR3 is given with its conserved first and last residue. A D gene is named only where the DNA matches it firmly. Rows may omit the clone size; those that give it use once, few, many or a size class.

length | J | V | D | size | CDR3 | DNA
15 | TRBJ2-1 | TRBV19 | TRBD2 | . | CASSKLAGVGGEQFF | TGTGCCAGTAGTAAACTAGCGGGAGTCGGGGGTGAGCAGTTCTTC
14 | TRBJ1-1 | TRBV18 | . | . | CASSPLREGTEAFF | TGTGCCAGCTCACCACTCAGGGAGGGCACTGAAGCTTTCTTT
16 | TRBJ2-5 | TRBV7-9 | TRBD1 | . | CASSYPGQGFQETQYF | TGTGCCAGCAGTTACCCGGGACAGGGGTTCCAAGAGACCCAGTACTTC
13 | TRBJ1-1 | TRBV6-4 | . | . | CASSDGSVAEAFF | TGTGCCAGCAGTGACGGTTCGGTGGCTGAAGCTTTCTTT
15 | TRBJ1-4 | TRBV10-3 | . | . | CAISEGVATNEKLFF | TGTGCCATCAGTGAGGGAGTTGCAACTAATGAAAAACTGTTTTTT
12 | TRBJ2-5 | TRBV5-6 | . | . | CASSLAAETQYF | TGTGCCAGCAGCTTGGCCGCCGAGACCCAGTACTTC
15 | TRBJ1-6 | TRBV7-3 | . | . | CASSLSPASGSPLHF | TGTGCCAGCAGCTTAAGCCCGGCCAGCGGGTCACCCCTCCACTTT
17 | TRBJ2-1 | TRBV9 | TRBD2 | . | CASSPRSSGRLDDEQFF | TGTGCCAGCAGCCCCCGTTCTAGCGGGAGGTTGGACGATGAGCAGTTCTTC
17 | TRBJ1-2 | TRBV4-3 | . | . | CASSQEPHGGVNYGYTF | TGCGCCAGCAGCCAAGAACCCCATGGTGGAGTCAACTATGGCTACACCTTC
14 | TRBJ2-5 | TRBV13 | . | . | CASSWSNRQETQYF | TGTGCCAGCAGCTGGTCCAATAGACAGGAGACCCAGTACTTC
15 | TRBJ2-7 | TRBV28 | TRBD2 | . | CASSPSSGRAYEQYF | TGTGCCAGCAGCCCCTCTAGCGGGAGGGCCTACGAGCAGTACTTC
14 | TRBJ1-1 | TRBV28 | TRBD1 | . | CASSSRTGAPRAFF | TGTGCCAGCAGTTCGCGGACAGGGGCGCCTAGAGCTTTCTTT
15 | TRBJ2-2 | TRBV5-1 | . | . | CASSVGTVNTGELFF | TGCGCCAGCAGCGTCGGGACGGTGAACACCGGGGAGCTGTTTTTT
14 | TRBJ1-6 | TRBV4-3 | . | few | CASSQDRDNSPLHF | TGCGCCAGCAGCCAAGACAGGGACAATTCACCCCTCCACTTT
17 | TRBJ1-4 | TRBV5-1 | . | . | CASSLGRYGIGGEKLFF | TGCGCCAGCAGCCTGGGCCGCTATGGCATCGGTGGGGAAAAACTGTTTTTT
15 | TRBJ2-5 | TRBV29-1 | TRBD2 | . | CSVGGSGRRWETQYF | TGCAGCGTTGGTGGTAGCGGGAGGAGATGGGAGACCCAGTACTTC
15 | TRBJ1-2 | TRBV10-3 | . | . | CAITPFVVGPGGYTF | TGTGCCATCACCCCTTTTGTGGTAGGGCCGGGCGGCTACACCTTC
14 | TRBJ2-7 | TRBV11-2 | . | . | CASSQGSWVYEQYF | TGTGCCAGCAGCCAAGGTTCGTGGGTCTACGAGCAGTACTTC
14 | TRBJ1-2 | TRBV6-5 | TRBD1 | . | CASSPGTGRRGYTF | TGTGCCAGCAGTCCTGGGACAGGGCGGCGAGGCTACACCTTC
16 | TRBJ2-7 | TRBV28 | TRBD2 | . | CASSSRLGLARWEQYF | TGTGCCAGCAGTTCTAGACTGGGACTAGCCAGATGGGAGCAGTACTTC
13 | TRBJ2-3 | TRBV27 | . | . | CASSLSRSDTQYF | TGTGCCAGCAGTCTTTCTAGGTCCGATACGCAGTATTTT
17 | TRBJ1-3 | TRBV30 | . | . | CAWRRVGGGFAGNTIYF | TGTGCCTGGAGACGCGTGGGGGGGGGCTTCGCTGGAAACACCATATATTTT
14 | TRBJ1-1 | TRBV5-1 | . | . | CASSPREEDTEAFF | TGCGCCAGCAGCCCTCGGGAGGAAGACACTGAAGCTTTCTTT
15 | TRBJ2-1 | TRBV4-1 | TRBD2 | . | CASSQVAGGYNEQFF | TGCGCCAGCAGCCAAGTAGCGGGAGGCTACAATGAGCAGTTCTTC
15 | TRBJ2-3 | TRBV28 | TRBD2 | once | CASRLGLAGTDTQYF | TGTGCCAGCAGGCTAGGACTAGCGGGCACAGATACGCAGTATTTT
13 | TRBJ1-1 | TRBV10-2 | TRBD1 | . | CASMGQLNTEAFF | TGCGCCAGTATGGGACAGCTTAACACTGAAGCTTTCTTT
13 | TRBJ2-3 | TRBV7-3 | . | . | CASSSPAGGTQYF | TGTGCCAGCAGCTCCCCGGCCGGGGGCACGCAGTATTTT
14 | TRBJ2-3 | TRBV28 | . | . | CASSLSSGGGTQYF | TGTGCCAGCAGTTTATCCTCCGGGGGCGGTACGCAGTATTTT
16 | TRBJ1-5 | TRBV4-1 | TRBD1 | . | CASSQVGGRSNQPQHF | TGCGCCAGCAGCCAAGTAGGGGGCAGGAGCAATCAGCCCCAGCATTTT
15 | TRBJ1-1 | TRBV28 | . | . | CASSLAGFMNTEAFF | TGTGCCAGCAGTTTGGCAGGGTTCATGAACACTGAAGCTTTCTTT
13 | TRBJ1-2 | TRBV5-5 | . | . | CASSQDSNYGYTF | TGTGCCAGCAGCCAGGACAGTAACTATGGCTACACCTTC
13 | TRBJ2-7 | TRBV6-5 | . | . | CASSYGGTYEQYF | TGTGCCAGCAGTTATGGCGGGACCTACGAGCAGTACTTC
14 | TRBJ2-5 | TRBV4-1 | . | few | CASSQGGLGETQYF | TGCGCCAGCAGCCAGGGGGGCCTTGGAGAGACCCAGTACTTC
12 | TRBJ1-4 | TRBV10-3 | . | . | CAISEGGLKLFF | TGTGCCATCAGTGAGGGGGGGCTAAAACTGTTTTTT
16 | TRBJ1-1 | TRBV7-2 | . | . | CASSLALRQPNTEAFF | TGTGCCAGCAGCTTAGCGCTGAGACAGCCGAACACTGAAGCTTTCTTT
15 | TRBJ1-6 | TRBV3-1/TRBV3-2 | TRBD1 | . | CASSQATGVNSPLHF | TGTGCCAGCAGCCAAGCGACAGGGGTTAATTCACCCCTCCACTTT
18 | TRBJ2-2 | TRBV7-8 | . | . | CASSSYNLGLGNTGELFF | TGTGCCAGCAGCTCGTACAACCTGGGACTCGGGAACACCGGGGAGCTGTTTTTT
16 | TRBJ2-3 | TRBV4-2 | . | . | CASSQDGRLSTDTQYF | TGTGCCAGCAGCCAAGATGGGAGACTCAGCACAGATACGCAGTATTTT
16 | TRBJ2-3 | TRBV7-3 | . | . | CASSLRPRGSTDTQYF | TGTGCCAGCAGCTTAAGGCCAAGGGGGAGCACAGATACGCAGTATTTT
13 | TRBJ1-2 | TRBV19 | TRBD1 | . | CASSGGQGYGYTF | TGTGCCAGTAGTGGCGGACAGGGCTATGGCTACACCTTC
15 | TRBJ1-6 | TRBV28 | TRBD1 | . | CASSTNQGAVSPLHF | TGTGCCAGCAGTACCAATCAGGGGGCGGTTTCACCCCTCCACTTT
16 | TRBJ2-7 | TRBV27 | TRBD1 | . | CASSFLGPGQGYEQYF | TGTGCCAGCAGTTTTTTGGGACCGGGACAGGGGTACGAGCAGTACTTC
15 | TRBJ2-3 | TRBV7-2 | . | . | CASSSWTTDTDTQYF | TGTGCCAGCAGCTCCTGGACTACCGACACAGATACGCAGTATTTT
14 | TRBJ2-7 | TRBV28 | . | . | CASSSTAKTYEQYF | TGTGCCAGCAGTTCAACGGCGAAAACCTACGAGCAGTACTTC
16 | TRBJ1-1 | TRBV29-1 | TRBD1 | . | CSVVPRDRGPFTEAFF | TGCAGCGTTGTTCCCCGGGACAGGGGACCTTTCACTGAAGCTTTCTTT
15 | TRBJ2-7 | TRBV4-1 | . | . | CASSQEPAQIYEQYF | TGCGCCAGCAGCCAAGAACCCGCGCAGATCTACGAGCAGTACTTC
16 | TRBJ1-6 | TRBV19 | . | once | CASSTGLAGWNSPLHF | TGTGCCAGTAGTACTGGTCTAGCAGGGTGGAATTCACCCCTCCACTTT
15 | TRBJ2-1 | TRBV2 | . | once | CASSEALFGGNEQFF | TGTGCCAGCAGTGAAGCGCTTTTTGGGGGGAATGAGCAGTTCTTC
11 | TRBJ1-1 | TRBV7-2 | . | . | CASSLLPEAFF | TGTGCCAGCAGCTTATTGCCAGAAGCTTTCTTT
16 | TRBJ2-2 | TRBV4-1 | . | . | CASSQDRAGITGELFF | TGCGCCAGCAGCCAAGATCGAGCCGGGATCACCGGGGAGCTGTTTTTT